Listed below are T cell receptor beta chains from one sample, sequenced in a study of beta chain features in type 1 diabetes. TCRdb keeps only in-frame clones here, not all; method: immunoSEQ multiplex PCR. The sample includes approximately 470,000 clones, approximately 30% of them seen just once. The sequencing input was naive CD4+ T cells from blood. Every receptor here comes from a man younger than 35 in good health. CDR3s include the opening cysteine and the closing phenylalanine or tryptophan. A D gene is named only where the DNA matches it firmly. Expanded clones are given a class, and other clones once, few, many or no size at all.

cdr3_nt,cdr3_aa,d_call,v_call,clone_size,j_call
TGCAGCACCACCCGGACAGACCAAGAGACCCAGTACTTC,CSTTRTDQETQYF,.,TRBV29-1,few,TRBJ2-5
TGTGCCTGGAGTCGACAGGGGGCGAGGGAGCAGTACTTC,CAWSRQGAREQYF,TRBD1,TRBV30,few,TRBJ2-7
TGTGCCAGCAGTCCACCTGATTCCTACTCTGGAAACACCATATATTTT,CASSPPDSYSGNTIYF,.,TRBV28,.,TRBJ1-3
TGTGCCAGCAGTTACGGAGGGAGTCTTTCCAATGAGCAGTTCTTC,CASSYGGSLSNEQFF,.,TRBV6-5,.,TRBJ2-1
TGCGCCAGCAGCCAGACAGGGGGCTCTGGGGCCAACGTCCTGACTTTC,CASSQTGGSGANVLTF,TRBD1,TRBV4-1,.,TRBJ2-6
TGTGCCAGCTATCCGAATTTAGCGGGAGTGACAGATACGCAGTATTTT,CASYPNLAGVTDTQYF,TRBD2,TRBV5-4,few,TRBJ2-3
TGTGCCAGCAGCTTACCGACAGACTATGGCTACACCTTC,CASSLPTDYGYTF,.,TRBV7-2,few,TRBJ1-2
TGTGCCAGCAGATTGACTAGCGGGAGCGCTGAGCAGTTCTTC,CASRLTSGSAEQFF,TRBD2,TRBV6-1,.,TRBJ2-1
TGTGCCAGCACCCCTGGGGGCTCCATCTACGAGCAGTACTTC,CASTPGGSIYEQYF,.,TRBV25-1,few,TRBJ2-7
TGTGCCAGCAGCCCTGCGAGAAACGAGCAGTACTTC,CASSPARNEQYF,.,TRBV7-2,.,TRBJ2-7
TGTGCCAGCAGCGTAGGGATCTCCTACGAGCAGTACTTC,CASSVGISYEQYF,.,TRBV9,few,TRBJ2-7
TGTGCCAGCAGCGTAGCGGGACAGACTGAGCAGTACTTC,CASSVAGQTEQYF,TRBD1,TRBV9,few,TRBJ2-7
TGTGCCAGCAGCTTAGCTCTGCGGAATGAGCAGTTCTTC,CASSLALRNEQFF,.,TRBV7-2,.,TRBJ2-1
TGTGCCTGGAGTACTCTAGTAGAGACAGCTACGCAGTATTTT,CAWSTLVETATQYF,.,TRBV30,.,TRBJ2-3
TGCAGCGTCGCCCCCGGCTACACCTTC,CSVAPGYTF,.,TRBV29-1,.,TRBJ1-2
TGTGCCAGCAGCGAAACTAGCGGGAGCTTTACTGAGCAGTTCTTC,CASSETSGSFTEQFF,TRBD2,TRBV7-3,once,TRBJ2-1
TGTGCCAGCAGCGTACTGGCAGGCGGATCTGGAAACACCATATATTTT,CASSVLAGGSGNTIYF,.,TRBV9,.,TRBJ1-3
TGCGCCAGCAGCTTGGACAGACCTCTAGATACGCAGTATTTT,CASSLDRPLDTQYF,.,TRBV5-1,.,TRBJ2-3
TGCAGCGTTGGACAGGGGCCTCCCTACGAGCAGTACTTC,CSVGQGPPYEQYF,TRBD1,TRBV29-1,.,TRBJ2-7
TGTGCCAGCCGTCGGACTAGCCTTGGGGCCTACGAGCAGTACTTC,CASRRTSLGAYEQYF,TRBD2,TRBV7-9,.,TRBJ2-7
TGTGCCAGCAGCTCGGGACTAGCGGGGAGGGAGCTGTTTTTT,CASSSGLAGRELFF,TRBD2,TRBV7-2,.,TRBJ2-2
TGTGCCAGCAGCTTAGCGGTGCGGGAGGCCCATGAGACCCAGTACTTC,CASSLAVREAHETQYF,TRBD2,TRBV7-2,few,TRBJ2-5
TGTGCCTCTGGCTTATACGAGCAGTACTTC,CASGLYEQYF,.,TRBV30,.,TRBJ2-7
TGTGCCAGCAGCTTAGCGGCCCAGGGGACCCTCCCGTACTTC,CASSLAAQGTLPYF,.,TRBV7-2,.,TRBJ2-4
TGTGCCAGCAGTTTACGGGTCGAGGCCACTGAAGCTTTCTTT,CASSLRVEATEAFF,.,TRBV28,.,TRBJ1-1
TGTGCCAGCAGCTTGGCCCCAGGTAGCACAGATACGCAGTATTTT,CASSLAPGSTDTQYF,.,TRBV5-6,.,TRBJ2-3
TGTGCCACCAGCGAGACAGGGAACATTCAGTACTTC,CATSETGNIQYF,TRBD1,TRBV15,few,TRBJ2-4
TGTGCCAGCAGCAAGCGCCTCGACCTCAATGAGCAGTTCTTC,CASSKRLDLNEQFF,.,TRBV6-1,.,TRBJ2-1
TGCGCCAGCAGCCCGAGGACTAGCGGCTACAATGAGCAGTTCTTC,CASSPRTSGYNEQFF,TRBD2,TRBV5-1,.,TRBJ2-1
TGTGCCAGCAGTAGGGACAGGGGAGGTTGGGCCGGGGAGCTGTTTTTT,CASSRDRGGWAGELFF,TRBD1,TRBV27,few,TRBJ2-2
TGTGCCAGCAGCCCCGGACTACAAGGGGAGACCCAGTACTTC,CASSPGLQGETQYF,.,TRBV7-2,few,TRBJ2-5
TGTGCTAGTGTTAAGGAACAGGCGAACACCGGGGAGCTGTTTTTT,CASVKEQANTGELFF,.,TRBV12-5,.,TRBJ2-2
TGCAGCGTCCCTAGACAGGGAGTACTCCACGAGCAGTACTTC,CSVPRQGVLHEQYF,TRBD1,TRBV29-1,few,TRBJ2-7
TGTGCCGTAAGAGGACAGGGCGGCAATGAGCAGTTCTTC,CAVRGQGGNEQFF,TRBD1,TRBV10-3,.,TRBJ2-1
TGTGCCAGCGCGCTTGGGGCGGATCAAGAGACCCAGTACTTC,CASALGADQETQYF,.,TRBV5-4,.,TRBJ2-5
TGTGCCAGCAGCCCAGGGACTGGCTACACCTTC,CASSPGTGYTF,.,TRBV14,.,TRBJ1-2
TGTGCCAGCAGCGTCGGGCTAGCGGGAGTGGCAGATACGCAGTATTTT,CASSVGLAGVADTQYF,TRBD2,TRBV9,.,TRBJ2-3
TGTGCCAGCTCCCCGAGCCCAGAGACCCAGTACTTC,CASSPSPETQYF,.,TRBV18,few,TRBJ2-5
TGCGCCAGCAGCTCCCAGGGGGGAGGAATTCATGAGCAGTTCTTC,CASSSQGGGIHEQFF,.,TRBV4-1,.,TRBJ2-1
TGCAGTGCTAGACTCGGTGGCTACACCTTC,CSARLGGYTF,.,TRBV20-1,.,TRBJ1-2
TGCGCCAGCAGCTTGGGAGGGAACACCGGGGAGCTGTTTTTT,CASSLGGNTGELFF,.,TRBV5-1,.,TRBJ2-2
TGTGCCAGCAGTTTAAGACCGACGTATGGCTACACCTTC,CASSLRPTYGYTF,.,TRBV28,.,TRBJ1-2
TGTGCCAGCAGCTTAAACGGGGGCAACACTGAAGCTTTCTTT,CASSLNGGNTEAFF,.,TRBV13,few,TRBJ1-1
TGTGCCAGCAGTTCCGTCGAGGGTGTATTCGAGCAGTACTTC,CASSSVEGVFEQYF,.,TRBV28,.,TRBJ2-7
TGTGCCAGCAGTCGGGACAGGGCTGAAAAACTGTTTTTT,CASSRDRAEKLFF,TRBD1,TRBV16,few,TRBJ1-4
TGTGCCATCAGTCCCCAGCTAGCGGGAGCACAAGAGACCCAGTACTTC,CAISPQLAGAQETQYF,TRBD2,TRBV10-3,.,TRBJ2-5
TGTGCCTGGAGTGGCGGGGCAGCTATGGGGACCCAGTACTTC,CAWSGGAAMGTQYF,.,TRBV30,.,TRBJ2-5
TGTGCCAGTAGTCGCTCTACCAGCTCCTACAATGAGCAGTTCTTC,CASSRSTSSYNEQFF,.,TRBV19,.,TRBJ2-1
TGTGCCAGCAGCCAAGTCCGAACAGGCTCCTACGAGCAGTACTTC,CASSQVRTGSYEQYF,.,TRBV14,few,TRBJ2-7
TGTGCCTGGAGCCCACCTCTGACTGCTGGAAACACCATATATTTT,CAWSPPLTAGNTIYF,.,TRBV30,few,TRBJ1-3
TGTGCCAGCAGCCAGACAGTTATGGAGACCCAGTACTTC,CASSQTVMETQYF,.,TRBV7-9,.,TRBJ2-5
TGCGCCAGCAGTCCGACGACCGGGACAGGGTTCACAGATACGCAGTATTTT,CASSPTTGTGFTDTQYF,TRBD1,TRBV5-1,.,TRBJ2-3
TGTGCCAGCCTGAGGGCAGGGGCCAACGTCCTGACTTTC,CASLRAGANVLTF,.,TRBV7-9,once,TRBJ2-6